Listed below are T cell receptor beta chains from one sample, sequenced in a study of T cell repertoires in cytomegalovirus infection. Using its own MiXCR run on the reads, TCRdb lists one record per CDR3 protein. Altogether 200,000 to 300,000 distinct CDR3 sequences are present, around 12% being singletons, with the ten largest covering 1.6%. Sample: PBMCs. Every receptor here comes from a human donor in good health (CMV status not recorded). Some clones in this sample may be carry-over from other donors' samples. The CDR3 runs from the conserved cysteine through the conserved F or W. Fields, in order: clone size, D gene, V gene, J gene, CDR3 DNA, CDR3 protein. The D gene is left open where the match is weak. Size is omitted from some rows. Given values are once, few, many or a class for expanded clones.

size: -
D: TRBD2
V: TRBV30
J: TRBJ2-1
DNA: TGTGCCTGGAGTGTACGAGGACTAGCGGGAGGCTTAACCAATGAGCAGTTCTTC
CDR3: CAWSVRGLAGGLTNEQFF

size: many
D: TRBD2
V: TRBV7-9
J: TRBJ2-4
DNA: TGTGCCAGCAGCTCCACAGCGGGGGGAGAAAACATTCAGTACTTC
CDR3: CASSSTAGGENIQYF

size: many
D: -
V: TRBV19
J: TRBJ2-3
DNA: TGTGCCAGCGCTTACTCGGGTGGAGATACGCAGTATTTT
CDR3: CASAYSGGDTQYF

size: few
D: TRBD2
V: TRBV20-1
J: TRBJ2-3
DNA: TGCAGTGCTAGAGGTACTAGCGGGAGGGCCCAAGATACGCAGTATTTT
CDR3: CSARGTSGRAQDTQYF

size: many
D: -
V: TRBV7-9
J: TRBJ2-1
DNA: TGTGCCAGCAGCTTCGCGGGGCCCCTAAGCTCCTACAATGAGCAGTTCTTC
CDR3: CASSFAGPLSSYNEQFF

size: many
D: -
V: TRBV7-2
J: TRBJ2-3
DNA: TGTGCCAGCAGCTTCGGTGGAGGTTCTAGCACAGATACGCAGTATTTT
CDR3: CASSFGGGSSTDTQYF

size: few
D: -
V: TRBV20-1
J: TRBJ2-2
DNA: TGCAGTGCTACGGAGGGGGCCACCGGGGAGCTGTTTTTT
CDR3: CSATEGATGELFF

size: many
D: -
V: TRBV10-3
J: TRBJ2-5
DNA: TGTGCCATCACCAGGACACCCCAAGAGACCCAGTACTTC
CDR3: CAITRTPQETQYF

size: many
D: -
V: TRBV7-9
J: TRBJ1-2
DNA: TGTGCCAGCAGCTTCAGCTATGGCTACACCTTC
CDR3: CASSFSYGYTF

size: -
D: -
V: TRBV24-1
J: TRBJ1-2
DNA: TGTGCCACCAGTGATTCAGGGGTAGGCTACACCTTC
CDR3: CATSDSGVGYTF

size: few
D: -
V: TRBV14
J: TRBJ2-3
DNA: TGTGCCAGCAGCCAAGGAGACCGGCCCACAGATACGCAGTATTTT
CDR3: CASSQGDRPTDTQYF

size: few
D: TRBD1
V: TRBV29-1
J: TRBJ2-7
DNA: TGCAGCGCCGGGACAGGAGCCGGCTACGAGCAGTACTTC
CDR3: CSAGTGAGYEQYF

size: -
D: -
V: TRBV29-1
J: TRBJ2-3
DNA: TGCAGCGTTGTCGGGACTCCAACAGATACGCAGTATTTT
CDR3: CSVVGTPTDTQYF

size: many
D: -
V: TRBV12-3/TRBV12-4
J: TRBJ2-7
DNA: TGTGCCAGCAGTCCGGGACACGCCAGGAGGAGCGACTACGAGCAGTACTTC
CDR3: CASSPGHARRSDYEQYF

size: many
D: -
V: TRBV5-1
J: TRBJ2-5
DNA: TGCGCCAGCAGCTTGGTCGGCAGTCCGGGCGGGACCCAGTACTTC
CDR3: CASSLVGSPGGTQYF

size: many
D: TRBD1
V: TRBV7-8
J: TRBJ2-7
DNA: TGTGCCAGCAGCTTAACCGCAGGGGGCCTCCCCTACGAGCAGTACTTC
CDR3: CASSLTAGGLPYEQYF

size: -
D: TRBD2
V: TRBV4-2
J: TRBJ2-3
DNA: TGTGCCAGCAGCCTCGGACTAGCGGACAATACGCAGTATTTT
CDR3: CASSLGLADNTQYF

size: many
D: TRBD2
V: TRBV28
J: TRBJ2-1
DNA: TGTGCCAGCATACCCCCCGGGAGGAAGAACTACAATGAGCAGTTCTTC
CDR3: CASIPPGRKNYNEQFF

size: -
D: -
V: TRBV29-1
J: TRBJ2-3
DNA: TGCAGCGCTGAAGAAGCGGGAGATACGCAGTATTTT
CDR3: CSAEEAGDTQYF

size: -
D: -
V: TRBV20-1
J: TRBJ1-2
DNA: TGCAGTGCTAGTGGGGAGGGTGATGCTCCTGGCTACACCTTC
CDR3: CSASGEGDAPGYTF

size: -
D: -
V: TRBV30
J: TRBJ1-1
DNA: TGTGCCTGGAGTGTCCTACCCGGGGCCACTGAAGCTTTCTTT
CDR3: CAWSVLPGATEAFF

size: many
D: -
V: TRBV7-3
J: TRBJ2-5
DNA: TGTGCCAGCATCCGGGCCCGGGCGTACTTC
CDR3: CASIRARAYF

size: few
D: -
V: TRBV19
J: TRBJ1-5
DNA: TGTGCCAGTAGTATCGGGGGCACAGGGACCAGCAATCAGCCCCAGCATTTT
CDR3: CASSIGGTGTSNQPQHF

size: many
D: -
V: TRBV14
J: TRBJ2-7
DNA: TGTGCCAGCAGCGATACCGGGCTCCAATACGAGCAGTACTTC
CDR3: CASSDTGLQYEQYF

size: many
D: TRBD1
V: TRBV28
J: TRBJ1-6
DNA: TGTGCCAGCAGCCGGGGCGTACAGGGGTTCGATTCACCCCTCCACTTT
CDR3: CASSRGVQGFDSPLHF

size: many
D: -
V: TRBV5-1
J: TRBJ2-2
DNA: TGCGCCAGCAAGCCGGGGGCGGACACCGGGGAGCTGTTTTTT
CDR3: CASKPGADTGELFF